This TCR beta chain derives from a study of long-term antiretroviral therapy in people with HIV. Study-level points and caveats: When set beside controls, HIV repertoires had CDR3 length ranges that were narrower. Possibly under older ART regimens, blood was drawn between the mid-2000s and the late 2010s.

After removal of 7 bases from V and 0 bases from J, the junction contained 6 bases not matched to a gene. The CDR3 sequence is 14 residues long. Germline assignment: CDR1 SGHDT and CDR2 YYEEEE. Samples were assayed with immunoSEQ v3.0 at survey level. TCRdb's table, derived via immunoSEQ multiplex PCR, lists solely in-frame clones and lacks some. This sample has some 33,000 clones, with 95% to 98% found just once. As to this clone: Its antigen is still unknown.

V is TRBV5-6 and J is TRBJ1-1, with TRBD1 matching over 7 bases. This specimen was unsorted PBMCs, taken 7.6 years after starting antiretroviral therapy. This receptor was identified in a man aged 25-45 years with HIV. The CDR3 nucleotides are TGTGCCAGCCACCGACAGGGAATGAACACTGAAGCTTTCTTT. It yields the protein CASHRQGMNTEAFF.